Listed here is a single T cell receptor (beta chain). Its antigen is currently unknown. This table comes from immunoSEQ multiplex PCR, and its TCRdb copy is limited to in-frame clones, with some not included. The sample has 95,000 to 100,000 clones, around 89% seen once. Every patient had relapsed following autologous stem cell transplantation, and cohorts differed in brentuximab vedotin exposure. Germline V gives CDR1 SEHNR, CDR2 FQNEAQ (reference sequence). CDR3 length: 13 amino acids. With 3 bases clipped from V and 3 bases from J, the junction kept 1 base outside the gene matches. The data belong to a study of PD-1 blockade in classical Hodgkin lymphoma. Looking at the study overall: Patients were given intravenous nivolumab, 3 mg/kg, every 2 weeks.

General study findings and limits: Among the patients, those starting nivolumab under 1 year after ASCT were excluded. By C4D1, diversity of CD4+ TCRs had risen significantly, whereas that of CD8+ TCRs had not.

The TCR was taken from a human donor with classical Hodgkin lymphoma. The chain uses TRBV7-9 and TRBJ1-2, with 7 bases fitting TRBD1. The source material was peripheral blood mononuclear cells (PBMCs), sampled before the second cycle of nivolumab. The CDR3 DNA is TGTGCCAGCAGCTTCGGACAGGACTATGGCTACACCTTC. It is translated as CASSFGQDYGYTF.